The clone carrying this T cell receptor (beta chain) was detected a few times. This sample stems from a study of blood T cell repertoires in COVID-19. Study context: The study drew acute and convalescent COVID-19 samples from the United States, Italy and Spain. T cells, B-cell-depleted T cells, or PBMCs provided the cDNA or gDNA that served as material.

V shed 0 bases and J 10 bases; nucleotides not matched to a gene: 2. The germline gives CDR1 MNHEY, CDR2 SVGEGT. The CDR3 covers 13 residues. Source study methods: Amplification with reference gene primers provided the estimates of nucleated cell counts. Measured with immunoSEQ multiplex PCR; TCRdb has only the in-frame clones, and not every one. V and J calls and clone size come straight from that table; D and trimming were deduced from the DNA. The repertoire consists of roughly 130,000 clones, with about 80% occurring once and the leading ten covering over 15%. Input material: peripheral blood. The sequence came from a woman in her 50s with acute or convalescent COVID-19. The genes are TRBV6-2 or TRBV6-3 and TRBJ2-2; 7 bases align to TRBD1. The CDR3 DNA sequence: TGTGCCAGCAGTTACTCGGACAGGCCGGAGCTGTTTTTT. It is translated as CASSYSDRPELFF.